This T cell receptor (beta chain) was identified during a study of T-cell memory formation after mild COVID-19. Overall study: For the most part, TCR clusters were specific to one donor. Overall study results and limits: Pre-infection memory already had some responding clones, implying cross-reactive memory joined. CD4+ contracting clones were mainly CM and EM; CD8+ ones, EMRA.

In its sample, this clonotype was seen a few times. Its antigen is undetermined. From the 5' RACE reads, TCRdb called clonotypes with MiXCR, one entry per CDR3 protein. Of about 430,000 distinct CDR3 sequences listed, under 20% are singletons. Germline V CDR1 and CDR2: DFQATT, SNEGSKA (reference sequence). The CDR3 is 15 amino acids. V gave up 3 bases and J gave up 4 bases; unmatched junction bases: 9. The sample was PBMCs or a T cell subset sorted from them (not recorded which). The V gene is TRBV20-1, the J gene TRBJ1-1; 9 bases line up with TRBD1. This clonotype originated in a man aged 18 to 35 who had mild COVID-19 (a few samples of this study predate the infection). Cell type and time point are not known. The CDR3 coding sequence is TGCAGTGCTAGTCGGACAGGGGATGTAAGCACTGAAGCTTTCTTT. It translates to CSASRTGDVSTEAFF.